These T cell receptor beta chains were read from a single sample in a study of blood T cell repertoires in COVID-19. Libraries were prepared by immunoSEQ multiplex PCR; TCRdb keeps only in-frame clonotypes and omits some of them. Among under 150,000 clones listed, 88% were seen once. The sequenced sample consisted of peripheral blood. Source of these receptors: a human donor in a cohort sampled during active COVID-19. The CDR3 runs from the conserved cysteine through the conserved F or W. A D gene is named only where the DNA matches it firmly. Clone size appears in some rows only: once, few, many, or a class for an expanded clone.

>TRBV14|-|TRBJ2-5|-|19
CASSQGLRGTYRGQETQYF
TGTGCCAGCAGCCAAGGATTACGGGGGACCTACAGGGGCCAAGAGACCCAGTACTTC
>TRBV6-2/TRBV6-3|TRBD1|TRBJ1-2|once|15
CASSSPGQGASGYTF
TGTGCCAGCAGTTCCCCGGGACAGGGGGCGAGTGGCTACACCTTC
>TRBV28|-|TRBJ1-2|-|12
CASSLELYGYTF
TGTGCCAGCAGTTTAGAACTATATGGCTACACCTTC
>TRBV4-1|-|TRBJ2-7|-|16
CASSPPARANSYEQYF
TGCGCCAGCAGCCCCCCGGCCAGGGCCAATTCCTACGAGCAGTACTTC
>TRBV19|-|TRBJ2-3|-|12
CATLDRSGTQYF
TGTGCCACCCTAGACCGGTCGGGTACGCAGTATTTT
>TRBV4-1|TRBD2|TRBJ2-5|-|18
CASSQDIGLAGGSETQYF
TGCGCCAGCAGCCAAGATATAGGGCTAGCGGGAGGGAGTGAGACCCAGTACTTC
>TRBV19|TRBD2|TRBJ2-3|-|16
CASSIGALAATDTQYF
TGTGCCAGTAGTATAGGGGCGCTAGCGGCGACAGATACGCAGTATTTT
>TRBV27|-|TRBJ2-6|once|18
CASSLLGGYLSGANVLTF
TGTGCCAGCAGTTTATTGGGAGGTTACCTCTCTGGGGCCAACGTCCTGACTTTC
>TRBV27|TRBD1|TRBJ2-7|-|14
CASSLGTGAYEQYF
TGTGCCAGCAGTTTAGGGACAGGGGCCTACGAGCAGTACTTC
>TRBV6-2/TRBV6-3|TRBD2|TRBJ2-1|-|14
CASSSAGGYNEQFF
TGTGCCAGCAGTTCAGCGGGGGGCTACAATGAGCAGTTCTTC
>TRBV11-1|-|TRBJ2-3|-|14
CASSTEPGADTQYF
TGTGCCAGCAGCACAGAACCGGGGGCAGATACGCAGTATTTT
>TRBV5-1|TRBD1|TRBJ2-1|-|14
CASSTLQGASEQFF
TGCGCCAGCAGCACCTTACAGGGGGCATCTGAGCAGTTCTTC
>TRBV29-1|TRBD1|TRBJ2-5|-|17
CSVVPMSMGQGPETQYF
TGCAGCGTTGTACCGATGAGTATGGGACAGGGACCAGAGACCCAGTACTTC
>TRBV19|TRBD1|TRBJ1-4|few|15
CASTPGHRGTEKLFF
TGTGCCAGTACCCCGGGGCACAGGGGTACTGAAAAACTGTTTTTT
>TRBV28|TRBD2|TRBJ2-1|-|15
CASSSRTSGRYEQFF
TGTGCCAGCAGTTCCAGGACTAGCGGGAGGTATGAGCAGTTCTTC
>TRBV4-3|-|TRBJ2-2|-|15
CASSQAGVNTGELFF
TGCGCCAGCAGCCAAGCGGGAGTAAACACCGGGGAGCTGTTTTTT
>TRBV5-1|TRBD2|TRBJ2-1|-|16
CASSLITQAGDNEQFF
TGCGCCAGCAGCTTGATTACCCAAGCGGGAGATAATGAGCAGTTCTTC
>TRBV2|-|TRBJ2-1|-|17
CASFGTREVFSHNEQFF
TGTGCCAGCTTTGGTACGAGGGAGGTATTCTCCCACAATGAGCAGTTCTTC
>TRBV9|-|TRBJ2-7|-|14
CASSVGIGNYEQYF
TGTGCCAGCAGCGTAGGTATTGGCAACTACGAGCAGTACTTC
>TRBV28|TRBD2|TRBJ2-3|-|16
CASSFWGGRGTDTQYF
TGTGCCAGCAGTTTCTGGGGCGGGAGAGGCACAGATACGCAGTATTTT
>TRBV7-2|TRBD1|TRBJ2-3|-|13
CASSRQGADTQYF
TGTGCCAGCAGCCGACAGGGGGCAGATACGCAGTATTTT
>TRBV5-1|-|TRBJ2-3|-|14
CASSLDLSTDTQYF
TGCGCCAGCAGCTTGGACCTAAGCACAGATACGCAGTATTTT
>TRBV5-6|-|TRBJ1-4|-|15
CASSLETGPNEKLFF
TGTGCCAGCAGCTTGGAAACAGGGCCTAATGAAAAACTGTTTTTT
>TRBV5-1|TRBD1|TRBJ2-7|-|14
CASSLGDRGGEQYF
TGCGCCAGCAGCTTGGGGGACAGGGGCGGCGAGCAGTACTTC
>TRBV11-3|-|TRBJ2-1|once|16
CASSPFGLDTGSEQFF
TGTGCCAGCAGCCCCTTCGGACTCGATACTGGGTCTGAGCAGTTCTTC
>TRBV30|-|TRBJ1-2|few|13
CASKDTPNYGYTF
TGTGCCTCCAAGGACACTCCTAACTATGGCTACACCTTC
>TRBV5-6|-|TRBJ2-2|-|14
CASRRVSTTGELFF
TGTGCCAGCAGGAGAGTTAGTACGACCGGGGAGCTGTTTTTT
>TRBV13|-|TRBJ1-5|-|16
CASSPGKGRGNQPQHF
TGTGCCAGCAGCCCAGGGAAAGGGCGAGGCAATCAGCCCCAGCATTTT
>TRBV28|TRBD1|TRBJ2-7|-|15
CASSSSGTGGYEQYF
TGTGCCAGCAGTAGCTCCGGGACAGGGGGCTACGAGCAGTACTTC
>TRBV5-1|-|TRBJ2-2|-|13
CASRKDTTGELFF
TGCGCCAGCAGAAAGGACACCACCGGGGAGCTGTTTTTT
>TRBV6-6|-|TRBJ2-2|few|16
CASSLVTTPGTGELFF
TGTGCCAGCAGTCTCGTTACCACTCCGGGCACCGGGGAGCTGTTTTTT
>TRBV2|TRBD1|TRBJ2-1|-|14
CASLTGTGSNEQFF
TGTGCCAGTCTAACCGGGACAGGGAGCAATGAGCAGTTCTTC
>TRBV18|TRBD1|TRBJ1-4|-|16
CASSQDTGGTNEKLFF
TGTGCCAGCTCACAGGACACAGGGGGCACTAATGAAAAACTGTTTTTT
>TRBV18|-|TRBJ2-3|-|12
CASSPSTDTQYF
TGTGCCAGCTCCCCTAGCACAGATACGCAGTATTTT
>TRBV7-2|-|TRBJ1-5|few|15
CASSLAHILNQPQHF
TGTGCCAGCAGCTTAGCGCACATTCTGAATCAGCCCCAGCATTTT
>TRBV7-2|-|TRBJ2-6|-|16
CASSLGTLSGANVLTF
TGTGCCAGCAGCCTAGGGACACTCTCTGGGGCCAACGTCCTGACTTTC
>TRBV10-3|TRBD1|TRBJ2-3|-|15
CAMASDRRSTDTQYF
TGTGCCATGGCGTCGGACAGGAGAAGCACAGATACGCAGTATTTT
>TRBV28|TRBD1|TRBJ2-1|once|13
CASSLQGANEQFF
TGTGCCAGCAGTTTACAGGGGGCGAATGAGCAGTTCTTC
>TRBV5-4|TRBD2|TRBJ2-3|-|17
CASSLGTSGYDADTQYF
TGTGCCAGCAGCCTCGGGACTAGCGGTTACGATGCAGATACGCAGTATTTT
>TRBV11-2|-|TRBJ2-7|-|15
CASSLGGTYSYEQYF
TGTGCCAGCAGCTTAGGGGGGACATACTCCTACGAGCAGTACTTC